A selection of T cell receptor beta chains follows, all from one sample in a study of beta chain features in type 1 diabetes. Only in-frame clones appear in the TCRdb table, and some are missing; sequencing was by immunoSEQ multiplex PCR. The sample holds 300,000 to 350,000 clones, approximately 15% seen once. Sequenced material: naive CD4+ T cells from blood. The receptor set was obtained from a woman aged 18 to 35 with type 1 diabetes. Each CDR3 is given with its conserved first and last residue. D genes are given only for firm matches. Size tells how often a clone was seen (once, few, many) or the class of an expanded clone, and some rows leave it out.

.	TRBD2	TRBV10-3	TRBJ2-3	TGTGCCATCAGTGAGGCTAGCGGGAGAACAGATACGCAGTATTTT	CAISEASGRTDTQYF
.	TRBD1	TRBV9	TRBJ2-6	TGTGCCAGCAGCTCTAATAGGGGGCTGGGATCTGGGGCCAACGTCCTGACTTTC	CASSSNRGLGSGANVLTF
.	.	TRBV6-1	TRBJ1-1	TGTGCCAGCAGTGAAGCTGGGCAGAGTGAAGCTTTCTTT	CASSEAGQSEAFF
few	.	TRBV27	TRBJ2-1	TGTGCCAGCAGTTTAACGGGACTCTCCTACAATGAGCAGTTCTTC	CASSLTGLSYNEQFF
.	TRBD2	TRBV2	TRBJ2-6	TGTGCCAGCGGACCGGGAGGCGCAGGGGCCAACGTCCTGACTTTC	CASGPGGAGANVLTF
.	TRBD1	TRBV19	TRBJ1-3	TGTGCCAGTAGTAGGACGGGACAGGCCTCTGGAAACACCATATATTTT	CASSRTGQASGNTIYF
.	.	TRBV6-6	TRBJ1-1	TGTGCCAGCAAACGGGACACCCACATGAACACTGAAGCTTTCTTT	CASKRDTHMNTEAFF
.	TRBD1	TRBV6-6	TRBJ2-3	TGTGCCAGCAGCTCCTTGGACAGGATCACAGATACGCAGTATTTT	CASSSLDRITDTQYF
.	.	TRBV7-9	TRBJ1-1	TGTGCCAGCAGCTCTCCCGACAGGAACACTGAAGCTTTCTTT	CASSSPDRNTEAFF
few	TRBD2	TRBV27	TRBJ2-1	TGTGCCAGCAGTCCCCAGATGGGACTAACCTCGTTCTTC	CASSPQMGLTSFF
.	.	TRBV4-3	TRBJ2-2	TGCGCCAGCAGCCAAGACCGAGGTTTTGCCGGGGAGCTGTTTTTT	CASSQDRGFAGELFF
few	.	TRBV28	TRBJ2-7	TGTGCCAGTCAGGGACAAGCCTACGAGCAGTACTTC	CASQGQAYEQYF
.	.	TRBV10-3	TRBJ1-4	TGTGCCAACCAACAGGGCCCTAATGAAAAACTGTTTTTT	CANQQGPNEKLFF
few	.	TRBV7-9	TRBJ2-5	TGTGCCAGCAGCTTAGCCCCGGGTACTTACCAAGAGACCCAGTACTTC	CASSLAPGTYQETQYF
.	TRBD2	TRBV5-6	TRBJ2-2	TGTGCCAGCAGCCCCATTGGGGCGGGAGGCACCGGGGAGCTGTTTTTT	CASSPIGAGGTGELFF
few	TRBD2	TRBV10-3	TRBJ2-2	TGTGCCATCAGGAGCAAGCGGGAGGCGAACACCGGGGAGCTGTTTTTT	CAIRSKREANTGELFF
.	.	TRBV27	TRBJ2-2	TGTGCCAGCAGTTCGGAGGGTCATTACACCGGGGAGCTGTTTTTT	CASSSEGHYTGELFF
few	TRBD1	TRBV29-1	TRBJ1-2	TGCAGCGTTGAAGATTGGACAGGGGGCTATGGCTACACCTTC	CSVEDWTGGYGYTF
few	.	TRBV7-2	TRBJ2-3	TGTGCCTCGCGGTTCACAGATACGCAGTATTTT	CASRFTDTQYF
.	TRBD1	TRBV19	TRBJ2-7	TGTGCCAGTAGTATAGGGACAGGGGCGTCCTACGAGCAGTACTTC	CASSIGTGASYEQYF
.	.	TRBV5-1	TRBJ1-4	TGCGCCAGCAGCCCTACGGGGGGGCTCCCGAATGAAAAACTGTTTTTT	CASSPTGGLPNEKLFF
few	TRBD1	TRBV30	TRBJ2-5	TGTGCCGGGACCTGGTTGACAGGGGGTGAGACCCAGTACTTC	CAGTWLTGGETQYF
.	TRBD2	TRBV30	TRBJ2-1	TGTGCCTGGACGGAAGGGGGACTAGGTAGGAATGAGCAGTTCTTC	CAWTEGGLGRNEQFF
.	.	TRBV7-2	TRBJ1-5	TGTGCCAGCAGCTTTACAGGGCAGCCCCAGCATTTT	CASSFTGQPQHF
few	.	TRBV7-8	TRBJ1-1	TGTGCCAGCAGCCCCTCCCCGAACACTGAAGCTTTCTTT	CASSPSPNTEAFF
.	TRBD2	TRBV18	TRBJ2-1	TGTGCCAGCTCACCACCGCCTAGCGGAGTTGAGCAGTTCTTC	CASSPPPSGVEQFF
.	TRBD1	TRBV5-6	TRBJ2-7	TGTGCCAGCAGCTCCTTGACAGGGGTATACGAGCAGTACTTC	CASSSLTGVYEQYF
.	.	TRBV29-1	TRBJ1-1	TGCAGCGTTGGCCGAAACCCAGCATCGGGGACTGAAGCTTTCTTT	CSVGRNPASGTEAFF
few	TRBD2	TRBV5-1	TRBJ2-3	TGCGCCAGCAGCTTGGACGAAGCGGGAGGGCCAGAGGATACGCAGTATTTT	CASSLDEAGGPEDTQYF
.	.	TRBV15	TRBJ2-2	TGTGCCACCAGCAGAGAGGAGGGAGGCCCGAACACCGGGGAGCTGTTTTTT	CATSREEGGPNTGELFF
.	.	TRBV9	TRBJ1-1	TGTGCCAGCAGCGCGCAGGGGATCACTGAAGCTTTCTTT	CASSAQGITEAFF
few	TRBD2	TRBV11-2	TRBJ2-2	TGTGCCAGCAGCTTAGCGGGACTAGCGGGAGGGCCAGGCACCGGGGAGCTGTTTTTT	CASSLAGLAGGPGTGELFF
many	.	TRBV29-1	TRBJ2-5	TGCAGCACCAGCCCCTCGGGGAGTGGGGAGACCCAGTACTTC	CSTSPSGSGETQYF
.	.	TRBV7-2	TRBJ1-2	TGTGCCAGCAGCTTAAATCAGGGTACGGGCTACACCTTC	CASSLNQGTGYTF
.	.	TRBV6-1	TRBJ2-7	TGTGCCAGCAATTACGGTGACTACGAGCAGTACTTC	CASNYGDYEQYF
few	TRBD2	TRBV30	TRBJ2-1	TGTGCCTGGAAGACGGGACTATCTTCCTACAATGAGCAGTTCTTC	CAWKTGLSSYNEQFF
.	TRBD1	TRBV15	TRBJ2-1	TGTGCCACCAGCAACCCTGAACGGGACAGGCCCTACAATGAGCAGTTCTTC	CATSNPERDRPYNEQFF
few	.	TRBV30	TRBJ2-2	TGTGCCTGGAGTCCTACCGGGGAGCTGTTTTTT	CAWSPTGELFF
.	TRBD2	TRBV11-3	TRBJ2-3	TGTGCCAGCAGCTTAGATCTAGCGGGAGTCGGGATAGATACGCAGTATTTT	CASSLDLAGVGIDTQYF
.	.	TRBV27	TRBJ2-5	TGTGCCAGCAGTTTTCGCTCAGGGGAGACCCAGTACTTC	CASSFRSGETQYF
.	TRBD2	TRBV6-5	TRBJ2-3	TGTGCCAGCAGCGCTGGGACTAGCAGGGGGGATACGCAGTATTTT	CASSAGTSRGDTQYF
few	.	TRBV7-2	TRBJ1-2	TGTGCCAGCAGCTTATTAGTTGGGAGGGGCGATGGCTACACCTTC	CASSLLVGRGDGYTF
few	TRBD1	TRBV7-9	TRBJ2-2	TGTGCCAGCAGCCGTACCGGGACAGGGAGTACCGGGGAGCTGTTTTTT	CASSRTGTGSTGELFF
.	TRBD1	TRBV6-5	TRBJ2-7	TGTGCCAGCAGCCGACTTCCACAGGGGGCTAACGAGCAGTACTTC	CASSRLPQGANEQYF
.	TRBD1	TRBV10-3	TRBJ1-5	TGTGCCACCCAGGGGGCGGGACAGCCCCAGCATTTT	CATQGAGQPQHF
few	TRBD1	TRBV19	TRBJ1-5	TGTGCCAGTAGTACCGAGGGGACAGGGTTCAATCAGCCCCAGCATTTT	CASSTEGTGFNQPQHF
.	TRBD1	TRBV7-3	TRBJ1-2	TGTGCCAGCAGCATGGGACAGCTCTATGGCTACACCTTC	CASSMGQLYGYTF
few	.	TRBV6-5	TRBJ2-3	TGTGCCAGCAGTCCACCGGGAGCCCCAGATACGCAGTATTTT	CASSPPGAPDTQYF
few	.	TRBV5-1	TRBJ1-2	TGCGCCAGCAGCTTGGCCGAGACCGCGGCGGGCTACACCTTC	CASSLAETAAGYTF
few	.	TRBV30	TRBJ1-1	TGTGCCTGGAGAGTCCCCCCGAGGATGGAAGCTTTCTTT	CAWRVPPRMEAFF